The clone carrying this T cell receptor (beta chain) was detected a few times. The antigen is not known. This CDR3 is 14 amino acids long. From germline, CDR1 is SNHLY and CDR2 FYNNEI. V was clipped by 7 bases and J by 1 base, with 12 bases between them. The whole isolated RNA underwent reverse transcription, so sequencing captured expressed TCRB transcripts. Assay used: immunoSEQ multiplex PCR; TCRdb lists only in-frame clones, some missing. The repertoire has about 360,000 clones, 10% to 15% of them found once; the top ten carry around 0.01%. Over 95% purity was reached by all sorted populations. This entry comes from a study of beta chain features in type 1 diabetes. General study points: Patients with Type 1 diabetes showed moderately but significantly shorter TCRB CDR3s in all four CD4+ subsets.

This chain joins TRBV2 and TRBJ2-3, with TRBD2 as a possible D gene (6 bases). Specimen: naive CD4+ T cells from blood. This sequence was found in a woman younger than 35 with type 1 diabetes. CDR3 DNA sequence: TGTGCCAGCATGTACGGGAGTGGCACAGATACGCAGTATTTT. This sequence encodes CASMYGSGTDTQYF.